Reported below is one TCR beta chain. This clonotype was seen more than once but under ten times. There is no known antigen for this receptor. Germline and junction disagree at one end, which may indicate a read error. The entry originates in a study of T-cell memory formation after mild COVID-19 (dated by TCRdb to the early 2020s). About the investigation overall: TCR sequence clusters from the two donors were largely donor specific. In a couple of donors, T-cell clones that expanded and contracted after mild COVID-19 were followed by sequencing TCRalpha and TCRbeta repertoires longitudinally. Two young, previously healthy adult volunteers made up the cohort, one male and one female. What the authors observed across the whole study: Some responding clones were detected in pre-infection memory, which suggested that pre-existing cross-reactive memory T cells had joined the SARS-CoV-2 response. Whether the second-wave clones peaking on day 37 were SARS-CoV-2 specific was not confirmed. Clones that contracted from day 15 to 85 showed balanced CD4/CD8 phenotypes, whereas a second wave of clones that expanded from day 15 to 37 leaned towards CD4+. The study included only a couple of mild cases, and larger cohorts that include severe cases with pre-infection samples were judged to be necessary. Contracting CD4+ clones appeared mostly in the CM and EM memory subsets, whereas CD8+ clones were enriched in EMRA.

Ficoll-Paque density gradient centrifugation was used to isolate PBMCs. The CDR3, cysteine through phenylalanine, is 8 amino acids long. Only the CDR3 portion is preserved as DNA: 24 bases, with reading frame beginning at the first base. Sequencing used an Illumina NovaSeq 6000. Using 5'RACE with constant-segment primers, TCRalpha and TCRbeta cDNA libraries were constructed, with sample barcodes and unique molecular identifiers added in the process. RNA was extracted from every sample with Trizol reagent. The libraries were amplified in two PCR steps, and the second step added a second sample barcode and Illumina TruSeq adapters. Sequencing of the libraries was done on an Illumina NovaSeq, producing 2 x 150 bp paired-end reads. The paper's processing steps were these. Reads were demultiplexed and collapsed into UMI-guided consensus sequences with migec v1.2.7. With mixcr v2.1.11, UMI consensuses were aligned to TRA and TRB V and J templates and assembled into clonotypes. Clonotypes were classified as expanded or contracted when called significant by both edgeR and NoisET, with noise models trained on biological replicates. edgeR calls used a false discovery rate-adjusted p below 0.01 and a log2 fold-change threshold of 1. As an exploratory analysis of dynamics, max-normalized trajectories of the 1000 most abundant clonotypes were examined with PCA combined with hierarchical clustering. The CD4 or CD8 phenotype of responding clones was assigned using the separately sequenced CD4+ and CD8+ repertoires. The public reads were quality trimmed at Q25 with fastp and then assembled into clones with MiXCR by TCRdb, keeping productive beta chains. Under each unique CDR3 protein, matching rows form one entry showing the most common genes and DNA. The V and J calls were not made by the authors but by TCRdb's processing. Counted in this sample were about 400,000 distinct CDR3 sequences; 18% of them appeared once. Roughly 21% of the sample goes to the ten largest clones.

The source of this sequence is a young man who had mild COVID-19 (a few samples of this study predate the infection). The sample titles of this study are shuffled in the database, so cell type and time point are left out; the donor was told from shared clones. Sequenced material: PBMCs or a T cell subset sorted from them (not recorded which). Recombination connected TRBV23-1 to TRBJ2-3; TRBD2 is a weak D gene call, 5 bases matching. TRBV23-1 is designated an ORF whose function remains uncertain. The sequenced DNA: TGCGCCACCACGAGGGAGATCTTT. Translation gives CATTREIF.